This TCR beta chain was profiled in a study of identical twins. TCRdb called the 5' RACE reads again in MiXCR, with one record for every CDR3 protein. In the table there are around 1.7 million distinct CDR3 sequences, under 35% of which are singletons. Study outcomes and limitations: Conclusions rested on cross-sectional statistics rather than following the same donors. Compared with unrelated sharing, twin-shared out-of-frame alpha sequences had more low-probability sequences. The abundant beta clonotypes from cord blood had fewer insertions, and memory repertoires had none of this.

This clonotype was detected a few times. As yet, its antigen is unknown. Sequencing used cord blood. This receptor was taken from a newborn girl in good health.

CDR3: CASSTDRGIQYF. CDR3 sequence (DNA): TGTGCCAGCAGCACCGACAGGGGCATTCAGTACTTC. The chain recombines TRBV11-1 with TRBJ2-4; TRBD1 agrees at 8 bases. The junction had 3 bases not matched to a gene; V was cut back by 5 bases and J by 9 bases. The CDR3 totals 12 residues. Germline values: CDR1 SGHAT, CDR2 FQDESV (reference sequence).